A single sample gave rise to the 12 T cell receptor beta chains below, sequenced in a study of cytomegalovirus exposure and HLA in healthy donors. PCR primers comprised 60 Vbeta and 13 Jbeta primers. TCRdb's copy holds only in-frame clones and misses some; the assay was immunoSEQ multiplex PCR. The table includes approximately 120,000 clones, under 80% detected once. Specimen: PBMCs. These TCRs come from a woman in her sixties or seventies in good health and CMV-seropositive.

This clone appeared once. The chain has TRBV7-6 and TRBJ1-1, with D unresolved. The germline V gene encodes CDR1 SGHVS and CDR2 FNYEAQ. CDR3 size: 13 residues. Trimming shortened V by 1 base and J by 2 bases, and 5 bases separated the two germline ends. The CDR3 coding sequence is TGTGCCAGCAGCTTAGATCAAAACACTGAAGCTTTCTTT. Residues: CASSLDQNTEAFF.

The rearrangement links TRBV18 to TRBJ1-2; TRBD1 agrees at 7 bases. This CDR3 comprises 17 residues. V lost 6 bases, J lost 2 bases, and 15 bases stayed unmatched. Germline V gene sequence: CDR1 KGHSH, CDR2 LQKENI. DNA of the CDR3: TGTGCCAGCTCCCTTACAGGGGCCCCTGAATCAAACTATGGCTACACCTTC. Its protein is CASSLTGAPESNYGYTF.

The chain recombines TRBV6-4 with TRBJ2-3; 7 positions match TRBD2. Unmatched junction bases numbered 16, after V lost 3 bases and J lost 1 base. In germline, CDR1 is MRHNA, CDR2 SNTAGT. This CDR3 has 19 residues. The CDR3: CASSELSGRERLGTDTQYF. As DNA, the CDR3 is TGTGCCAGCAGTGAGCTTTCCGGGCGGGAGAGGTTGGGCACAGATACGCAGTATTTT.

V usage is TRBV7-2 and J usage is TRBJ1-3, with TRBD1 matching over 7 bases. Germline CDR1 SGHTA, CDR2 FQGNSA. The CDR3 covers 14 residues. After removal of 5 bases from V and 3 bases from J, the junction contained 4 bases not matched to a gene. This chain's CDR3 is CASSAQGDGNTIYF. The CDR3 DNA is TGTGCCAGCAGCGCGCAGGGGGATGGAAACACCATATATTTT.

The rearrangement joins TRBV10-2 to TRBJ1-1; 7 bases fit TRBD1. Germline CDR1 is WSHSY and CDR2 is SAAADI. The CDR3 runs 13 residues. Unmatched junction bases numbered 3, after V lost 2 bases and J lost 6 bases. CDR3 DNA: TGCGCCAGCAGTGAGAATACAGGGGCTGAAGCTTTCTTT. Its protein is CASSENTGAEAFF.

CDR3 nucleotides: TGTGCCAGCAAACCTCAGGGATCCGGAAACACCATATATTTT. Amino acids: CASKPQGSGNTIYF. The genes are TRBV14 and TRBJ1-3; D may be TRBD1 (5 bases). CDR3 length: 14 amino acids. Between the trimmed V and J ends, which lost 7 bases and 4 bases, there was a span of 14 bases. CDR1 and CDR2 from the germline V gene are SGHDN and FVKESK.

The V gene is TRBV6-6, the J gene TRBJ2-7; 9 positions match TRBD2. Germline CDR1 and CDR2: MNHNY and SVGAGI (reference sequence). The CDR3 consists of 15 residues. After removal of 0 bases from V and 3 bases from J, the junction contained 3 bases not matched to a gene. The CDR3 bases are TGTGCCAGCAGTTACTCGCAGACTAGCGGCTACGAGCAGTACTTC. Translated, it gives CASSYSQTSGYEQYF.

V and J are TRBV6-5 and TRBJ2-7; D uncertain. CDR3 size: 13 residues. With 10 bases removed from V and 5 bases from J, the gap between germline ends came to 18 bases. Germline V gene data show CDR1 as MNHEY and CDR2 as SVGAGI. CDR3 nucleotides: TGTGCCACCACTAAAAATACCGGCAACGAGCAGTACTTC. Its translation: CATTKNTGNEQYF.

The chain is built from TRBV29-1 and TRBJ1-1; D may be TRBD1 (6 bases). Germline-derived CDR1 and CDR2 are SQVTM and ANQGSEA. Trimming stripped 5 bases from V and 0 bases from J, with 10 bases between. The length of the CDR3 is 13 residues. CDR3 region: CSVKGQMNTEAFF. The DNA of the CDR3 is TGCAGCGTTAAAGGACAGATGAACACTGAAGCTTTCTTT.

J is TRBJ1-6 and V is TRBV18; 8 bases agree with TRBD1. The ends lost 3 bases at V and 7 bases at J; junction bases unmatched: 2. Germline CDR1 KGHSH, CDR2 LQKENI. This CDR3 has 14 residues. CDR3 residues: CASSPGQGNSPLHF. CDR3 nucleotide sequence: TGTGCCAGCTCACCCGGACAGGGCAATTCACCCCTCCACTTT.

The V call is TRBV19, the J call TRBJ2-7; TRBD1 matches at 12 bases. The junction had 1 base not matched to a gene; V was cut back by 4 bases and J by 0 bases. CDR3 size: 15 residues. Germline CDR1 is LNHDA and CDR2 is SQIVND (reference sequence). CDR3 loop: CASSRDRGHSYEQYF. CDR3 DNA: TGTGCCAGTAGTAGGGACAGGGGGCACTCCTACGAGCAGTACTTC. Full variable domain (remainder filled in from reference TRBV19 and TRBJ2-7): DGGITQSPKYLFRKEGQNVTLSCEQNLNHDAMYWYRQDPGQGLRLIYYSQIVNDFQKGDIAEGYSVSREKKESFPLTVTSAQKNPTAFYLCASSRDRGHSYEQYFGPGTRLTVT.

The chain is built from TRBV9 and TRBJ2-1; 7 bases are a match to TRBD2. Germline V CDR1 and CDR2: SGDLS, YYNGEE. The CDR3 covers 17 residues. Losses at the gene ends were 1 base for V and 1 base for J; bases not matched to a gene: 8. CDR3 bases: TGTGCCAGCAGCGTAAACCTAGCGGAGGATTCCTACAATGAGCAGTTCTTC. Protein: CASSVNLAEDSYNEQFF.